The subject of this entry is one TCR beta chain. This record comes from a study of response to subunit inactivated influenza vaccine. Germline lookup yields CDR1 LGHNA and CDR2 YNFKEQ. The CDR3 is made up of 13 amino acids. V shed 1 base and J shed 3 bases, with 7 bases lying between them. TCRdb re-called the RT-PCR reads through MiXCR, storing one row per CDR3 protein. The data show about 650,000 distinct CDR3 sequences, approximately 14% seen once. This sequence was found in a man aged 50 to 59 who received an inactivated influenza vaccine. Sequencing was performed on PBMCs from blood, taken 12 days after vaccination. This chain uses TRBV4-2 with TRBJ2-7; D gene unclear. The CDR3 DNA reads TGTGCCAGCAGCCAAGTTATCTTCTACGAGCAGTACTTC. Its protein is CASSQVIFYEQYF.